One sample yielded the 9 T cell receptor beta chains listed below, sequenced in a study of early T cells in non-severe SARS-CoV-2 infection (dated by TCRdb to about 2021). The receptor library was made with 5' RACE. For sequencing, a NextSeq 500 was employed. TCRdb reanalyzed the raw reads on its own, using fastp at Q25 for trimming and MiXCR for clone calling, and kept in-frame beta chains. Records with the same CDR3 protein are collapsed into one entry carrying the most frequent genes and DNA. The sample data list under 65,000 distinct CDR3 sequences, and under 15% of these were observed just once. More than 3.5% of the sample rests with the top ten. The source material was whole blood. Source of these receptors: an adult who was a healthcare worker with PCR-confirmed SARS-CoV-2 infection or an uninfected control (not recorded which).

A few counts support this clonotype. The genes are TRBV19 and TRBJ1-5, with D maybe TRBD1 (5 bases). Looked up from germline, CDR1 is LNHDA and CDR2 is SQIVND (reference sequence). The CDR3 loop spans 14 amino acids. Deletions cut 4 bases from V and 0 bases from J, with 7 bases between. The CDR3: CASSTGTSNQPQHF. As DNA, the CDR3 is TGTGCCAGTAGTACAGGGACTAGCAATCAGCCCCAGCATTTT.

The chain joins TRBV29-1 to TRBJ2-7; D perhaps matches TRBD2 (6 bases). The CDR3 is 11 residues long. Germline CDR1 reads SQVTM; CDR2 reads ANQGSEA. CDR3 DNA sequence: TGCAGGAGGAGGGATCCCTACGAGCAGTACTTC. It yields the protein CRRRDPYEQYF.

The chain recombines TRBV7-2 with TRBJ1-5; no firm D call. V lost 0 bases, J lost 7 bases, and 10 bases lay in between. The CDR3 runs to 14 residues. Germline V gene sequence: CDR1 SGHTA, CDR2 FQGNSA. CDR3: CASSLALGYQPQHF. CDR3 DNA: TGTGCCAGCAGCTTAGCTTTGGGATACCAGCCCCAGCATTTT. Full variable domain (rest looked up from reference TRBV7-2 and TRBJ1-5): GAGVSQSPSNKVTEKGKDVELRCDPISGHTALYWYRQSLGQGLEFLIYFQGNSAPDKSGLPSDRFSAERTGGSVSTLTIQRTQQEDSAVYLCASSLALGYQPQHFGDGTRLSIL.

The V and J genes are TRBV5-1 and TRBJ1-1; 10 positions agree with TRBD1. CDR1 and CDR2 from the germline V gene are SGHRS and YFSETQ. With 3 bases clipped from V and 2 bases from J, the junction kept 4 bases outside the gene matches. The CDR3 contains 15 residues. CDR3 sequence reads: CASSWVTGGNTEAFF. DNA of the CDR3: TGCGCCAGCAGCTGGGTGACAGGGGGCAACACTGAAGCTTTCTTT.

This clonotype showed up just a few times. The gene calls are TRBV20-1 and TRBJ2-5, with D perhaps matching TRBD2 (6 bases). Looked up from germline, CDR1 is DFQATT and CDR2 is SNEGSKA (reference sequence). The V gene lost 5 bases and the J gene lost 4 bases, with 17 bases spanning the gap. This CDR3 has 14 residues. The CDR3 sequence is CSAGGLPFPETQYF. CDR3 nucleotides: TGCAGTGCTGGGGGACTCCCATTCCCAGAGACCCAGTACTTC.

This clonotype was counted at least ten times. This rearrangement joins TRBV7-3 to TRBJ2-7; TRBD1 matches at 8 bases. CDR3 length equals 15 residues. V trimming: 5 bases; J trimming: 0 bases; junction bases outside the gene matches: 6. Germline values: CDR1 SGHTA, CDR2 FQGTGA. The CDR3 sequence is CASSPSGQASYEQYF. Here the CDR3 DNA reads TGTGCCAGCAGCCCGTCGGGACAGGCCTCCTACGAGCAGTACTTC.

The chain is built from TRBV28 and TRBJ2-1; D uncertain. Germline CDR1 reads MDHEN; CDR2 reads SYDVKM. Trimming left V 2 bases short and J 0 bases short, with 8 bases between. The CDR3 covers 15 residues. CDR3 loop: CASSLIQSSYNEQFF. As DNA, the CDR3 is TGTGCCAGCAGTTTAATCCAGAGCTCCTACAATGAGCAGTTCTTC.

This clonotype was picked up a small number of times. The V call is TRBV4-2, the J call TRBJ2-7; 11 positions agree with TRBD2. The CDR3 has 16 amino acids. With 1 base clipped from V and 3 bases from J, the junction kept 5 bases outside the gene matches. CDR1 is LGHNA, CDR2 YNFKEQ, per germline. In DNA, the CDR3 is TGTGCCAGCAGCCAAGGGATCGGGACTAGCGGCTACGAGCAGTACTTC. It specifies CASSQGIGTSGYEQYF.

This clonotype showed up many times. The chain carries TRBV7-2 and TRBJ2-7; TRBD1 agrees at 9 bases. The V gene's germline CDR1 is SGHTA and CDR2 FQGNSA. The CDR3 sequence is 14 residues long. Losses at the gene ends were 5 bases for V and 3 bases for J; bases not matched to a gene: 5. CDR3 DNA: TGTGCCAGCAGCAACAGGGGGCGCGGCTACGAGCAGTACTTC. Encoded protein: CASSNRGRGYEQYF.